This T cell receptor (beta chain) was observed in a study of vaccination and CD4 T cells after COVID-19. On the study more broadly: Control wells got either CEFX epitopes, HIV-1 Nef peptides, or no peptide at all. General study results and limits: In convalescent patients, 304 of 307 vaccine-specific clones were spike mono-reactive.

The Oncomine TCR Beta short-read assay generated sequence data from the DNA of cultured CD4+ T cells. TCRdb redid the calling of the PCR reads with MiXCR, one entry per CDR3 protein. The table has over 15,000 distinct CDR3 sequences, 65% to 80% seen once. Per the germline V gene, CDR1 is GTSNPN and CDR2 is SVGIG (reference sequence). The V end lost 3 bases, the J end lost 4 bases, and 10 bases lay between the germline ends. The CDR3 spans 13 residues. Notes on this clonotype: Its antigen is as yet unknown.

Treatment given: roughly 11-day PBMC culture with coronavirus spike peptide pools or control peptides (ViraFEST assay). Expansion of antigen-specific T cells with peptide pools by ViraFEST preceded sequencing of TCRs. Every well contained approximately 2.1 million PBMCs, which were grown with about 10 IU/ml IL-2 and about 10 ug/ml peptide pools. The receptor's source is a human donor who received a COVID-19 vaccine. The chain couples TRBV30 to TRBJ1-5, with D perhaps TRBD1 (5 bases). Material: CD4+ T cells from blood, cultured in vitro, obtained after SARS-CoV-2 vaccination. This CDR3 reads CAWRTDFNQPQHF. For the CDR3, the DNA is TGTGCCTGGAGGACAGACTTTAATCAGCCCCAGCATTTT. Drawing the rest from reference TRBV30 and TRBJ1-5, the complete variable domain is SQTIHQWPATLVQPVGSPLSLECTVEGTSNPNLYWYRQAAGRGLQLLFYSVGIGQISSEVPQNLSASRPQDRQFILSSKKLLLSDSGFYLCAWRTDFNQPQHFGDGTRLSIL.